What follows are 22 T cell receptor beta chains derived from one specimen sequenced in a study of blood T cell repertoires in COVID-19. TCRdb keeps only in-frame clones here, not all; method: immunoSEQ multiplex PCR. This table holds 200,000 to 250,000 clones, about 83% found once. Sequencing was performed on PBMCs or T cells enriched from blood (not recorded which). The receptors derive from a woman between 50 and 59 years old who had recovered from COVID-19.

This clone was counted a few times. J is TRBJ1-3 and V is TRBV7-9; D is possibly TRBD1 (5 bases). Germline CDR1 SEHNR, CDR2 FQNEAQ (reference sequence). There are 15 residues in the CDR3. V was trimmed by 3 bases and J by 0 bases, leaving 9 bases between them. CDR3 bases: TGTGCCAGCAGCTTCCGCGGGGCCTCTGGAAACACCATATATTTT. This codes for CASSFRGASGNTIYF.

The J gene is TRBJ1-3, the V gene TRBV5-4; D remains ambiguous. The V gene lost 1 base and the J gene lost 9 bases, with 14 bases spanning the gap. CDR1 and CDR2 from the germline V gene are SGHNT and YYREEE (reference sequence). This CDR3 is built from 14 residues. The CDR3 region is CASSLYHQRGTIYF. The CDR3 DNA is TGTGCCAGCAGCTTGTACCATCAGAGAGGCACCATATATTTT. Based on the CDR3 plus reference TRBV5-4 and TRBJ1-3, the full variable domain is ETGVTQSPTHLIKTRGQQVTLRCSSQSGHNTVSWYQQALGQGPQFIFQYYREEENGRGNFPPRFSGLQFPNYSSELNVNALELDDSALYLCASSLYHQRGTIYFGEGSWLTVV.

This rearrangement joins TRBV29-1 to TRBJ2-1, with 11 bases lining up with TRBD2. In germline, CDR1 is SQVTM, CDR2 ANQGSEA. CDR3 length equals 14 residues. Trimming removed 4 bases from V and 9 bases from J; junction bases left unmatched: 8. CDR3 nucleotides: TGCAGCGTTGGGGCTAGCGGGAGGCATGGTGAGCAGTTCTTC. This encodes CSVGASGRHGEQFF.

The CDR3 sequence: CASSLGVQGEGYEQYF. CDR3 in DNA: TGCGCCAGCAGCTTGGGGGTACAGGGTGAAGGGTACGAGCAGTACTTC. This rearrangement joins TRBV5-1 to TRBJ2-7; maybe TRBD1 (6 bases). Germline V gives CDR1 SGHRS, CDR2 YFSETQ. Trimming took 0 bases from V and 4 from J, leaving 17 bases between them. CDR3 length: 16 amino acids.

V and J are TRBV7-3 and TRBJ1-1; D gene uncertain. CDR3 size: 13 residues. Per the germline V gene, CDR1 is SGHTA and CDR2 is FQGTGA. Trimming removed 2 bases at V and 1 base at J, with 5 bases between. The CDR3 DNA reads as TGTGCCAGCAGCTTATTAGCGAACACTGAAGCTTTCTTT. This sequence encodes CASSLLANTEAFF.

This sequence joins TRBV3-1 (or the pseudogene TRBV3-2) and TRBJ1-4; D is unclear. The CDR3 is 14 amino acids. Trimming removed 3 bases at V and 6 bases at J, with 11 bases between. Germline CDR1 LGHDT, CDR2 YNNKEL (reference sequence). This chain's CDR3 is CASSHRREYEKLFF. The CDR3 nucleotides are TGTGCCAGCAGCCACCGTAGGGAGTATGAAAAACTGTTTTTT.

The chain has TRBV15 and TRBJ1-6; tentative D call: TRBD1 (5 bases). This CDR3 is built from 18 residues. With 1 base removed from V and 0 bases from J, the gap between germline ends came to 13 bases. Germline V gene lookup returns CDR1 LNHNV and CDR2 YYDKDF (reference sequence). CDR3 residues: CATSRVGLRSSYNSPLHF. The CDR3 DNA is TGTGCCACCAGCAGAGTGGGACTCCGGAGCTCCTATAATTCACCCCTCCACTTT. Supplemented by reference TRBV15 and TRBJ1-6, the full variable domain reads DAMVIQNPRYQVTQFGKPVTLSCSQTLNHNVMYWYQQKSSQAPKLLFHYYDKDFNNEADTPDNFQSRRPNTSFCFLDIRSPGLGDTAMYLCATSRVGLRSSYNSPLHFGNGTRLTVT.

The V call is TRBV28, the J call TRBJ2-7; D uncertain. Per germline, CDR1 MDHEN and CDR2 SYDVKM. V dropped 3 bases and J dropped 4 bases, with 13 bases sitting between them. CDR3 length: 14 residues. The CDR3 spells CASSLARRLYEQYF. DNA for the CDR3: TGTGCCAGCAGTTTGGCGCGCAGGCTTTACGAGCAGTACTTC.

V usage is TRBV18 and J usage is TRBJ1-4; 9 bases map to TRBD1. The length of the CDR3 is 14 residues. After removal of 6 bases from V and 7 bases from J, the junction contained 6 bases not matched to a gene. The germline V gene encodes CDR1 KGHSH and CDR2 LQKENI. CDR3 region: CASSEGQGGEKLFF. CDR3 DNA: TGTGCCAGCTCGGAGGGACAGGGAGGTGAAAAACTGTTTTTT.

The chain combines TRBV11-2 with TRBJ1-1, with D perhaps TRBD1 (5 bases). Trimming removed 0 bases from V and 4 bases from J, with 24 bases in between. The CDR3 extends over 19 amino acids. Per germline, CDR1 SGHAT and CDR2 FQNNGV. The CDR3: CASSLDGSPGDRDSTEAFF. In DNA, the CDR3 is TGTGCCAGCAGCTTAGACGGCTCTCCTGGAGACCGGGACTCCACTGAAGCTTTCTTT.

CDR3 bases: TGTGCCAGCAGCTCCGGGGGGCCCAAGGGGCCCCAGCATTTT. Translating it yields CASSSGGPKGPQHF. V is TRBV27 and J is TRBJ1-5; tentative D call: TRBD1 (6 bases). V lost 6 bases and J 9 bases, leaving 18 bases between the germline ends. This CDR3 comprises 14 residues. The germline gives CDR1 MNHEY, CDR2 SMNVEV (reference sequence).

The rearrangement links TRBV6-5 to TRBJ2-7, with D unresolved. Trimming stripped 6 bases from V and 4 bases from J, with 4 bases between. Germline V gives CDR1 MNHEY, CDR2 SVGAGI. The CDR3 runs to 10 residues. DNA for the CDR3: TGTGCCAGCAGCCAGTACGAGCAGTACTTC. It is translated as CASSQYEQYF.

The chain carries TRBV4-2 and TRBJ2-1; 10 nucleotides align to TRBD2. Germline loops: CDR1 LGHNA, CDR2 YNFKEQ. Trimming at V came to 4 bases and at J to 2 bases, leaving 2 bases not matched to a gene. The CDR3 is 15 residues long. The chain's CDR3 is CASSRTSGPYNEQFF. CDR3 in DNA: TGTGCCAGCAGCCGGACTAGCGGACCCTACAATGAGCAGTTCTTC.

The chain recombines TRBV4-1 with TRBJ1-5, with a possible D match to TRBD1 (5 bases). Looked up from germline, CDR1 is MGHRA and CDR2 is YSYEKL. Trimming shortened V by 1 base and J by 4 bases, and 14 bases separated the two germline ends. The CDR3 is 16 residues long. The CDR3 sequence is CASSQGRGRDNQPQHF. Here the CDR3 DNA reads TGCGCCAGCAGCCAAGGGCGGGGCAGGGATAATCAGCCCCAGCATTTT.

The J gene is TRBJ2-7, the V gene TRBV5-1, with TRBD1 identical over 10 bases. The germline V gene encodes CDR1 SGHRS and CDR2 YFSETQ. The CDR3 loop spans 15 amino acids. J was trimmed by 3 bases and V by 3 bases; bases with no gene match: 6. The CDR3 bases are TGCGCCAGCAGCTCCCTGGGGGACAGGGGCTACGAGCAGTACTTC. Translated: CASSSLGDRGYEQYF.

The chain's CDR3 is CASSLVTVSYEQYF. Here the CDR3 DNA reads TGTGCCAGCAGCTTAGTAACGGTCTCCTACGAGCAGTACTTC. The chain has TRBV11-2 and TRBJ2-7; D gene ambiguous. The CDR3 spans 14 residues. V was pared by 1 base and J by 0 bases, with 7 bases between. Germline V gives CDR1 SGHAT, CDR2 FQNNGV.

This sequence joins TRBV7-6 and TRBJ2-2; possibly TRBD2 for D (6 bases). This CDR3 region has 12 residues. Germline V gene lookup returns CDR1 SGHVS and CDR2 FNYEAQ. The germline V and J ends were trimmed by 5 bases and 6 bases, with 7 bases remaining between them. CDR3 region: CASSERAGELFF. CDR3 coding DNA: TGTGCCAGCAGCGAGCGGGCCGGGGAGCTGTTTTTT.

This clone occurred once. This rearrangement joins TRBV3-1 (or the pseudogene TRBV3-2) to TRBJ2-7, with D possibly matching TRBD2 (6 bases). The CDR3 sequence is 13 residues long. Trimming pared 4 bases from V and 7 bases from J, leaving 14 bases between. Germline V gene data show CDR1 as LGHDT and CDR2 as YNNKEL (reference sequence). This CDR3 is CASSLRAGGEQYF. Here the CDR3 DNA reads TGTGCCAGCAGCCTTCGAGCGGGTGGGGAGCAGTACTTC.

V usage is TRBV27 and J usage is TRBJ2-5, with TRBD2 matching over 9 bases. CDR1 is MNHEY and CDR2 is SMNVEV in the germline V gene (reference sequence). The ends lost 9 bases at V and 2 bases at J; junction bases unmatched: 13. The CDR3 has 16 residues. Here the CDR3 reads CASQGIAGVGQETQYF. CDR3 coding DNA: TGTGCCAGTCAAGGGATAGCGGGAGTTGGGCAAGAGACCCAGTACTTC.

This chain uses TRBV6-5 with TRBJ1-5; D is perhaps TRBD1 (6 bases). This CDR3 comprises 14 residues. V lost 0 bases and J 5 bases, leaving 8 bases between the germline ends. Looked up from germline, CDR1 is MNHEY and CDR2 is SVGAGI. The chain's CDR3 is CASSYSQGYQPQHF. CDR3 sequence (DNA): TGTGCCAGCAGTTACTCACAGGGTTATCAGCCCCAGCATTTT.

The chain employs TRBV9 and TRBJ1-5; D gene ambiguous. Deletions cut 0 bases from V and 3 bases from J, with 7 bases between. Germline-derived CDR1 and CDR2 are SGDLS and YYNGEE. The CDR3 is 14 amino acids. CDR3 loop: CASSVGQNNQPQHF. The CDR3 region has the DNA TGTGCCAGCAGCGTAGGGCAGAACAATCAGCCCCAGCATTTT.

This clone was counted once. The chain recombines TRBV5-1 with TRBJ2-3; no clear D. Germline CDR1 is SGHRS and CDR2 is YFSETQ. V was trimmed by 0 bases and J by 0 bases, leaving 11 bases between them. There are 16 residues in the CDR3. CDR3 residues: CASSLVFRVSTDTQYF. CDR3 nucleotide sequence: TGCGCCAGCAGCTTGGTGTTCCGGGTTAGCACAGATACGCAGTATTTT.